This T cell receptor beta chain comes out of a study of response to subunit inactivated influenza vaccine. Points from the study as a whole: Each seasonal flu vaccination may recruit only limited new T cells, authors suggested.

CDR3 length: 16 residues. Per the germline V gene, CDR1 is DFQATT and CDR2 is SNEGSKA (reference sequence). Germline trimming cut 0 bases from V and 7 bases from J; bases unmatched to any gene: 14. This clonotype was seen only a few times. Its antigen remains unknown. TCRdb reprocessed the RT-PCR reads via MiXCR and lists one record per CDR3 protein. This sample has about 780,000 distinct CDR3 sequences, with roughly 18% found just once. The chain joins TRBV20-1 to TRBJ2-5, with 7 bases identical to TRBD2. This sequence was found in a man aged 50 or older who received an inactivated influenza vaccine. The starting material was PBMCs from blood, obtained about 5 days after vaccination. This CDR3 is CSARDSESGGGRTQYF. DNA for the CDR3: TGCAGTGCTAGAGATTCGGAATCGGGGGGAGGTCGGACCCAGTACTTC.